This entry lists 23 T cell receptor beta chains sequenced from one sample in a study of patients and donors after allogeneic stem cell transplantation. TCRdb re-called the RT-PCR reads through MiXCR, storing one row per CDR3 protein. The top ten clones hold 25% to 30% of a sample with under 200,000 distinct CDR3 sequences, about a quarter of them seen once. The specimen was blood, either unsorted or a sorted T cell fraction (not recorded which). Source of these receptors: a human donor who was either an allogeneic HSCT recipient or a stem cell or donor lymphocyte infusion donor (not recorded which). It is not recorded whose cells these are; they may come from a transplant donor.

In this sample, this clonotype turned up a few times. The V and J genes are TRBV5-1 and TRBJ1-2; no definite D call. CDR3 length equals 15 residues. CDR1 is SGHRS and CDR2 is YFSETQ in the germline V gene. Trimming pared 0 bases from V and 7 bases from J, leaving 16 bases between. The CDR3 loop is CASSLVPALLAGYTF. CDR3 bases: TGCGCCAGCAGCTTGGTACCAGCCCTTCTGGCTGGCTACACCTTC.

The chain has TRBV12-3 or TRBV12-4 and TRBJ2-7; tentative D call: TRBD1 (6 bases). The V end lost 6 bases, the J end lost 5 bases, and 20 bases lay between the germline ends. The CDR3 runs 15 residues. This chain's CDR3 is CASSRLGAVSNEQYF. The CDR3, as DNA: TGTGCCAGCAGCCGCTTGGGGGCGGTGTCGAACGAGCAGTACTTC.

The sample holds one count of this clonotype. This chain links TRBV29-1 with TRBJ2-5; 8 bases match TRBD1. The CDR3 length is 14 residues. The V gene end was trimmed by 3 bases and the J gene end by 5 bases; junction bases not matched to a gene: 8. Germline lookup yields CDR1 SQVTM and CDR2 ANQGSEA. The CDR3 DNA reads as TGCAGCGTTGACCGCAGGGGGCTTCAGGAGACCCAGTACTTC. This codes for CSVDRRGLQETQYF.

This clonotype came up a few times. The rearrangement joins TRBV24-1 to TRBJ2-2; the match to TRBD1 covers 9 bases. V dropped 4 bases and J dropped 1; count of bases not matched to a gene: 3. The CDR3 is 16 amino acids. Germline values: CDR1 KGHDR, CDR2 SFDVKD. CDR3 sequence (DNA): TGTGCCACCAGTGACCCGGGACAGGGGAACACCGGGGAGCTGTTTTTT. It specifies CATSDPGQGNTGELFF.

A few counts support this clonotype. J is TRBJ1-6 and V is TRBV4-1; D remains ambiguous. This CDR3 region has 18 residues. Germline V gene data show CDR1 as MGHRA and CDR2 as YSYEKL. Trimming left V 3 bases short and J 0 bases short, with 15 bases between. CDR3 DNA: TGCGCCAGCAGCCAGGGAAGAAGTGGAAGCTCCTATAATTCACCCCTCCACTTT. Its protein product is CASSQGRSGSSYNSPLHF.

The J gene is TRBJ1-5, the V gene TRBV4-2, with D uncertain. The CDR3 is made up of 17 amino acids. Germline-derived CDR1 and CDR2 are LGHNA and YNFKEQ. Between the trimmed V and J ends, which lost 4 bases and 4 bases, there was a span of 20 bases. The chain's CDR3 is CASSPIWPETRNQPQHF. CDR3 in DNA: TGTGCCAGCAGCCCGATCTGGCCAGAGACACGTAATCAGCCCCAGCATTTT.

The chain employs TRBV20-1 and TRBJ2-7; D unresolved. Germline CDR1 and CDR2: DFQATT and SNEGSKA (reference sequence). Trimming took 2 bases from V and 2 from J, leaving 13 bases between them. CDR3 length: 14 residues. This CDR3 reads CSARKPGPTYEQYF. CDR3 DNA: TGCAGTGCTAGAAAACCCGGACCAACCTACGAGCAGTACTTC.

This clonotype has more than one count but fewer than ten. The chain combines TRBV5-1 with TRBJ2-7; D possibly corresponds to TRBD1 (6 bases). The CDR3 has 13 amino acids. Germline CDR1 reads SGHRS; CDR2 reads YFSETQ. The V gene lost 2 bases and the J gene lost 4 bases, with 10 bases spanning the gap. The CDR3 spells CASSLRTGYEQYF. The CDR3 DNA follows: TGCGCCAGCAGCTTACGCACAGGGTACGAGCAGTACTTC.

The chain links TRBV5-1 to TRBJ2-5; unclear D gene. CDR3 length equals 14 residues. Trimming took 2 bases from V and 3 from J, leaving 11 bases between them. Germline-derived CDR1 and CDR2 are SGHRS and YFSETQ. The CDR3 DNA is TGCGCCAGCAGCTTACAACCTGTCGAAGAGACCCAGTACTTC. It encodes CASSLQPVEETQYF.

The chain carries TRBV28 and TRBJ1-6; D ambiguous. This CDR3 contains 14 residues. CDR1 is MDHEN, CDR2 SYDVKM, per germline. V lost 8 bases and J 3 bases, leaving 11 bases between the germline ends. The CDR3 sequence is CASLRADYNSPLHF. DNA of the CDR3: TGTGCCAGCCTTCGGGCAGACTATAATTCACCCCTCCACTTT.

In this sample, this clonotype turned up a few times. The V and J genes are TRBV29-1 and TRBJ1-1; unclear D gene. Trimming took off 0 bases at V and 1 base at J, with 12 bases between the two ends. The CDR3 is 15 amino acids. The germline V gene encodes CDR1 SQVTM and CDR2 ANQGSEA. For the CDR3, the DNA is TGCAGCGTTGAAGATTTGGGCAGCACGAACACTGAAGCTTTCTTT. Encoded protein: CSVEDLGSTNTEAFF.

The chain links TRBV27 to TRBJ1-6; possible D gene TRBD1, 5 bases. The V end lost 0 bases, the J end lost 2 bases, and 11 bases lay between the germline ends. Germline V gene sequence: CDR1 MNHEY, CDR2 SMNVEV (reference sequence). CDR3 size: 17 residues. CDR3: CASSLSRGGAYNSPLHF. CDR3 nucleotide sequence: TGTGCCAGCAGTTTATCGAGGGGTGGTGCCTATAATTCACCCCTCCACTTT.

This chain uses TRBV7-9 with TRBJ1-2; TRBD1 is a possible D gene (5 bases). V was shortened by 0 bases and J by 0 bases, with 14 bases between the two germline ends. CDR1 is SEHNR, CDR2 FQNEAQ, per germline (reference sequence). The CDR3 is 17 amino acids. For the CDR3, the DNA is TGTGCCAGCAGCTTAGCGGGATTGGGGGTAGCTAACTATGGCTACACCTTC. It encodes CASSLAGLGVANYGYTF.

This clonotype is a singleton in its sample. The chain joins TRBV7-2 to TRBJ2-2; D remains unclear. V gave up 2 bases and J gave up 0 bases, with 10 bases separating them. The CDR3 runs to 16 residues. Germline values: CDR1 SGHTA, CDR2 FQGNSA. The CDR3 coding sequence is TGTGCCAGCAGCTTACTGGGGAATACGAACACCGGGGAGCTGTTTTTT. Encoded protein: CASSLLGNTNTGELFF.

In its sample, this clonotype was seen many times. The rearrangement links TRBV7-6 to TRBJ1-1; D might be TRBD1 (5 bases). There are 13 residues in the CDR3. CDR1 and CDR2 from the germline V gene are SGHVS and FNYEAQ. The V end was cut by 5 bases, the J end by 9 bases, with 16 bases between. Written as DNA, the CDR3 is TGTGCCAGCAGCCCCCCGTCAGGGAGTAAAGCTTTCTTT. Its translation: CASSPPSGSKAFF.

The chain is built from TRBV7-9 and TRBJ2-5; tentative D call: TRBD1 (5 bases). V dropped 3 bases and J dropped 5 bases, with 13 bases sitting between them. This CDR3 is 14 amino acids long. Germline-derived CDR1 and CDR2 are SEHNR and FQNEAQ (reference sequence). CDR3 in amino acids: CASSFTGPRETQYF. The DNA for the CDR3 is TGTGCCAGCAGCTTTACAGGTCCCCGGGAGACCCAGTACTTC.

The chain has TRBV13 and TRBJ2-7, with D unresolved. The CDR3 has 15 amino acids. The V end was cut by 5 bases, the J end by 1 base, with 15 bases between. The V gene's germline CDR1 is PRHDT and CDR2 FYEKMQ (reference sequence). The CDR3 reads CASSQEGRDSYEQYF. The CDR3, as DNA: TGTGCCAGCAGCCAGGAAGGTAGGGATTCCTACGAGCAGTACTTC.

Ten or more counts support this clonotype. The chain couples TRBV12-3 or TRBV12-4 to TRBJ1-2; the D is unclear. This CDR3 contains 14 residues. Trimming took off 2 bases at V and 4 bases at J, with 11 bases between the two ends. The CDR3 is CASSLNSFSYGYTF. The CDR3 DNA sequence: TGTGCCAGCAGTTTAAACAGTTTCTCCTATGGCTACACCTTC.

This clonotype was observed a few times. The gene calls are TRBV29-1 and TRBJ2-3; no firm D call. The germline V gene has CDR1 SQVTM and CDR2 ANQGSEA. This CDR3 region has 15 residues. Trimming took 1 base from V and 2 from J, leaving 13 bases between them. DNA for the CDR3: TGCAGCGTTGAAGGGTCACCGGGTTTCACAGATACGCAGTATTTT. Protein product: CSVEGSPGFTDTQYF.

This rearrangement joins TRBV9 to TRBJ1-2; D perhaps matches TRBD1 (6 bases). From germline, CDR1 is SGDLS and CDR2 YYNGEE. The V gene lost 3 bases and the J gene lost 0 bases, with 18 bases spanning the gap. CDR3 length equals 17 residues. The CDR3 loop reads CASSERRTAIPNYGYTF. Here the CDR3 DNA reads TGTGCCAGCAGCGAGCGTAGGACAGCAATCCCTAACTATGGCTACACCTTC.

This clonotype was counted a few times. The chain carries TRBV6-2 or TRBV6-3 and TRBJ2-7, with 10 positions matching TRBD2. CDR1 MNHEY and CDR2 SVGEGT come from the germline V gene. There are 14 residues in the CDR3. The J segment lost 6 bases and the V segment lost 1 base, leaving 3 bases of the junction unmatched. The CDR3 protein is CASSYYGTSVEQYF. As DNA, the CDR3 is TGTGCCAGCAGTTACTACGGGACTAGCGTCGAGCAGTACTTC.

The table lists this clonotype with a few counts. The chain is built from TRBV15 and TRBJ2-7; TRBD1 aligns across 7 bases. This CDR3 is 15 amino acids long. Germline lookup yields CDR1 LNHNV and CDR2 YYDKDF (reference sequence). After removal of 2 bases from V and 3 bases from J, the junction contained 7 bases not matched to a gene. The CDR3 sequence: CATSRFPSGGYEQYF. The CDR3 bases are TGTGCCACCAGCAGATTCCCCTCAGGGGGCTACGAGCAGTACTTC.

This clonotype was seen only a few times. This chain uses TRBV20-1 with TRBJ1-2, with D uncertain. This CDR3 comprises 15 residues. Trimming removed 2 bases at V and 2 bases at J, with 15 bases between. The germline V gene has CDR1 DFQATT and CDR2 SNEGSKA (reference sequence). This chain's CDR3 is CSARSYKDRNYGYTF. The CDR3 DNA reads as TGCAGTGCTAGAAGTTACAAAGATCGCAACTATGGCTACACCTTC.